This T cell receptor beta chain was identified in a study of blood T cell repertoires in COVID-19. About the research overall: Specimens from acute and convalescent COVID-19 originated in the United States, Italy and Spain. The analysed material was cDNA or gDNA that came from T cells, B-cell-depleted T cells, or PBMCs.

CDR3 length: 16 residues. Germline V gene lookup returns CDR1 SGHTA and CDR2 FQGNSA. Trimming removed 5 bases from V and 5 bases from J; junction bases left unmatched: 13. This clone was recorded once. In the source study's methods: The assay estimated nucleated cells by amplifying reference gene primers. Using immunoSEQ multiplex PCR, the repertoire was profiled, and TCRdb retains in-frame clones only, with some absent. That table is the source of V, J and clone size, and D and trimming were worked out from the DNA. This repertoire shows hundreds of thousands of clones, around 82% found once; its top ten account for 5.7%.

The TCR sequence derives from a man older than 75 with acute or convalescent COVID-19. The chain uses TRBV7-2 and TRBJ2-5, with 8 bases lining up with TRBD2. Source material: peripheral blood. CDR3 in amino acids: CASSRTRRGGGETQYF. Here the CDR3 DNA reads TGTGCCAGCAGCCGGACACGACGGGGGGGCGGGGAGACCCAGTACTTC.